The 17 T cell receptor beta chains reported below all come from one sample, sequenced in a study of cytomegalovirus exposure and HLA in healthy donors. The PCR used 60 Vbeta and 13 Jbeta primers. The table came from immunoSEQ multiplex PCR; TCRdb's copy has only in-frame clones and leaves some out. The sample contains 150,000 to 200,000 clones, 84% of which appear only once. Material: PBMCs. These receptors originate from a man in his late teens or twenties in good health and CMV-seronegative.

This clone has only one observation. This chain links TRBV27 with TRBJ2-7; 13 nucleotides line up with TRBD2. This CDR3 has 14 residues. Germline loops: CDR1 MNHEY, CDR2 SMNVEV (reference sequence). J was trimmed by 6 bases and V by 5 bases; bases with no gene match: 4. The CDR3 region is CASSGLAGAGEQYF. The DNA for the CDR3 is TGTGCCAGCAGTGGACTAGCGGGAGCGGGCGAGCAGTACTTC.

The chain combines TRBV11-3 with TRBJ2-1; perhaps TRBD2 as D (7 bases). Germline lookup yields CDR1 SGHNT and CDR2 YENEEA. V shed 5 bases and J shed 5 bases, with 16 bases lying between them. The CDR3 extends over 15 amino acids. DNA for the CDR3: TGTGCCAGCAGCCCCCGTGGGGGGGGCCACAATGAGCAGTTCTTC. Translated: CASSPRGGGHNEQFF. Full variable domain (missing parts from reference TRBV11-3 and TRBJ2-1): EAGVVQSPRYKIIEKKQPVAFWCNPISGHNTLYWYLQNLGQGPELLIRYENEEAVDDSQLPKDRFSAERLKGVDSTLKIQPAELGDSAVYLCASSPRGGGHNEQFFGPGTRLTVL.

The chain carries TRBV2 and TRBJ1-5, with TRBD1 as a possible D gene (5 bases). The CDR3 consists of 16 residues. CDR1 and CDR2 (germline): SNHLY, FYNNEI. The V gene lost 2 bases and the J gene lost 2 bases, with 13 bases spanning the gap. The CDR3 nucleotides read TGTGCCAGCAGTGAACGTAGGGGTATGGGCAATCAGCCCCAGCATTTT. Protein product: CASSERRGMGNQPQHF.

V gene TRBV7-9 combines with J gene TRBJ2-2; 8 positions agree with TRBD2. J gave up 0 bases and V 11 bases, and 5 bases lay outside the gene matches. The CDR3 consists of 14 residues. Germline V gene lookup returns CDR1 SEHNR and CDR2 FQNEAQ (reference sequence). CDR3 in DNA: TGTGCCTCCGGGGGGGTGACGAACACCGGGGAGCTGTTTTTT. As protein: CASGGVTNTGELFF.

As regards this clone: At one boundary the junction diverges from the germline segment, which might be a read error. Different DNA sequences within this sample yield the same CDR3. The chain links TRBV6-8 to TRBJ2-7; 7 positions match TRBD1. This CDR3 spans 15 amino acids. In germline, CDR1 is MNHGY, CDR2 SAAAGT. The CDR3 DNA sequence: TGTGCCAGCAACGACGGACAGGAGGAAACCTATGAGCAGTACTTC. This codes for CASNDGQEETYEQYF.

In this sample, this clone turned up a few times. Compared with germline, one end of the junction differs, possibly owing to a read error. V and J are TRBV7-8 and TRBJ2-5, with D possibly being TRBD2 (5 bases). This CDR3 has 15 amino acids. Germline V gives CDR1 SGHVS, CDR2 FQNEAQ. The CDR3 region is CASSLGLPSQETQYF. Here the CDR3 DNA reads TGTGCCAGCAGTTTAGGACTCCCAAGCCAGGAGACCCAGTACTTC.

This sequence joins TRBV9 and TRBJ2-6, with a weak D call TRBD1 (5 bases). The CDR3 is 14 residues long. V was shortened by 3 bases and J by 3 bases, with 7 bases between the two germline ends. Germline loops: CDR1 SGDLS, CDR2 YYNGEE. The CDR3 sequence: CASSEQGGANVLTF. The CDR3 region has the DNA TGTGCCAGCAGCGAGCAGGGTGGGGCCAACGTCCTGACTTTC.

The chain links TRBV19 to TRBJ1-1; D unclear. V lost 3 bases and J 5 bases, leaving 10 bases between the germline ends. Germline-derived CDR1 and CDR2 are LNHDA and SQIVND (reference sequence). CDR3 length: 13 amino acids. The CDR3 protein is CASSILGGTEAFF. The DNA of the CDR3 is TGTGCCAGTAGTATTTTGGGCGGGACTGAAGCTTTCTTT.

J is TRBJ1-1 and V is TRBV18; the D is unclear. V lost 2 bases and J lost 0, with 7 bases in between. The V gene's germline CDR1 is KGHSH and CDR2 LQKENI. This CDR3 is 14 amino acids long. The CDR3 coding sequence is TGTGCCAGCTCACCAAATAATGTGAACACTGAAGCTTTCTTT. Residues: CASSPNNVNTEAFF.

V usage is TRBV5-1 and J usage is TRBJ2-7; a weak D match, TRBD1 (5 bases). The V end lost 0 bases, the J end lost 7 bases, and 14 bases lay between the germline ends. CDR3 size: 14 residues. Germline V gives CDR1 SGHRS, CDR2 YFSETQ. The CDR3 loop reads CASSLEQEPWEQYF. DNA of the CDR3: TGCGCCAGCAGCTTGGAACAGGAACCATGGGAGCAGTACTTC.

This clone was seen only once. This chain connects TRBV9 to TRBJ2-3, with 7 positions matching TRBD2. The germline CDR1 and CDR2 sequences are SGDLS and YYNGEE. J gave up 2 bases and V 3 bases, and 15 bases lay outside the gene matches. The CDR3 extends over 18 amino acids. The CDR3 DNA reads TGTGCCAGCAGCGCCCTCGTAGCCCCAGCGGGAAACACAGATACGCAGTATTTT. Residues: CASSALVAPAGNTDTQYF. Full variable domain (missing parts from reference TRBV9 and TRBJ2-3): DSGVTQTPKHLITATGQRVTLRCSPRSGDLSVYWYQQSLDQGLQFLIQYYNGEERAKGNILERFSAQQFPDLHSELNLSSLELGDSALYFCASSALVAPAGNTDTQYFGPGTRLTVL.

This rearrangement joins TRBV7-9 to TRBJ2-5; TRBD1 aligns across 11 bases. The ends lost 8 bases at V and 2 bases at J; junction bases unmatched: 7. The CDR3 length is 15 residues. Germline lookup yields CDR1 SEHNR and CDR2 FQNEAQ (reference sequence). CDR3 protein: CASRRTGGFQETQYF. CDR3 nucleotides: TGTGCCAGCCGACGGACAGGGGGCTTTCAAGAGACCCAGTACTTC.

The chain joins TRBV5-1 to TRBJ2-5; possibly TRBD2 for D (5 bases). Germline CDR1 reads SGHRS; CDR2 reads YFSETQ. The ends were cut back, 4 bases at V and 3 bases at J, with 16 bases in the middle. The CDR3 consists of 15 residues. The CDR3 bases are TGCGCCAGCAGCCAAACGACACCCGGGGAAGAGACCCAGTACTTC. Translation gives CASSQTTPGEETQYF.

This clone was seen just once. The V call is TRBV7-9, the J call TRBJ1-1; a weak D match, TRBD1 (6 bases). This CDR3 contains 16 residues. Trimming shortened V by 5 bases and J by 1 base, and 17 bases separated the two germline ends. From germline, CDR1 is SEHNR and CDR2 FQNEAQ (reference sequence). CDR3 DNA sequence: TGTGCCAGCAGCCACCCGGTTGGCAGGGGGAACACTGAAGCTTTCTTT. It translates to CASSHPVGRGNTEAFF.

The CDR3 spells CASSSQGTGELFF. The DNA for the CDR3 is TGCGCCAGCAGCTCACAGGGGACCGGGGAGCTGTTTTTT. The chain employs TRBV5-1 and TRBJ2-2; 7 bases are a match to TRBD1. There are 13 residues in the CDR3. Germline loops: CDR1 SGHRS, CDR2 YFSETQ. V was pared by 3 bases and J by 5 bases, with 1 base of the junction left unmatched.

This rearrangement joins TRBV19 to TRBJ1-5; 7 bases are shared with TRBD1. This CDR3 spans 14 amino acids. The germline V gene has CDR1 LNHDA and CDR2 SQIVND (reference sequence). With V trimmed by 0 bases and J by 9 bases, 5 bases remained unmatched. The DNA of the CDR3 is TGTGCCAGTAGTATAGAGACAGGGTTTTTGCCCCAGCATTTT. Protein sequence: CASSIETGFLPQHF.

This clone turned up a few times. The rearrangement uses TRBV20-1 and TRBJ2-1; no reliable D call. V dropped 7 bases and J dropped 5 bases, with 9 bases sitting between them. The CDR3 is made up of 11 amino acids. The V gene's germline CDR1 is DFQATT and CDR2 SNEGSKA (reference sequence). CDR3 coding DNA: TGCAGTGTTCACACTAACAATGAGCAGTTCTTC. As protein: CSVHTNNEQFF.